Detailed here is one T cell receptor beta chain. Its target is unknown. These data originate in a study of long-term antiretroviral therapy in people with HIV. Each contributor possessed a minimum of one pre-ART and a minimum of two post-ART PBMC samples. An immunoSEQ assay, version v3.0, was performed at survey level. Sequencing used immunoSEQ multiplex PCR; TCRdb keeps in-frame clones, though not all of them. The profile covers about 36,000 clones, with over 90% appearing a single time and 3.6% taken by the ten largest. General study findings and limits: Absence of data on ART adherence, viral resistance or therapy changes was noted. Older ART regimens may have been in use when blood was drawn between about 2003 and 2017.

Trimming shortened V by 1 base and J by 8 bases, and 12 bases separated the two germline ends. The CDR3 loop spans 14 amino acids. CDR1 SGHDT and CDR2 YYEEEE come from the germline V gene. The chain links TRBV5-6 to TRBJ1-4; unclear D gene. This TCR was sampled from a woman between 50 and 59 years old with HIV. The specimen was unsorted PBMCs, collected 4.1 years after starting antiretroviral therapy. CDR3 amino acids: CASSLPGPGEKLFF. In DNA, the CDR3 is TGTGCCAGCAGCTTGCCGGGCCCTGGGGAAAAACTGTTTTTT. Full variable domain (outside the CDR3, taken from reference TRBV5-6 and TRBJ1-4): DAGVTQSPTHLIKTRGQQVTLRCSPKSGHDTVSWYQQALGQGPQFIFQYYEEEERQRGNFPDRFSGHQFPNYSSELNVNALLLGDSALYLCASSLPGPGEKLFFGSGTQLSVL.